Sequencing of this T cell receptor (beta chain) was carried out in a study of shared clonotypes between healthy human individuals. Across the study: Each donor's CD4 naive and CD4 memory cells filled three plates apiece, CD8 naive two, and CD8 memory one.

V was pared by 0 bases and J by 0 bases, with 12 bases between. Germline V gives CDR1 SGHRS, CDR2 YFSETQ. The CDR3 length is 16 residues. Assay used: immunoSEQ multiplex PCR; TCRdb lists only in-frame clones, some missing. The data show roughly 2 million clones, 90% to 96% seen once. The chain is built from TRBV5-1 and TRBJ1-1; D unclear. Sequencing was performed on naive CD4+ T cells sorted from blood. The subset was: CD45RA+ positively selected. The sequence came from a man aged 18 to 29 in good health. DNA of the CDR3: TGCGCCAGCAGCTTGGCGGGCGGCAACATGAACACTGAAGCTTTCTTT. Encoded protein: CASSLAGGNMNTEAFF.